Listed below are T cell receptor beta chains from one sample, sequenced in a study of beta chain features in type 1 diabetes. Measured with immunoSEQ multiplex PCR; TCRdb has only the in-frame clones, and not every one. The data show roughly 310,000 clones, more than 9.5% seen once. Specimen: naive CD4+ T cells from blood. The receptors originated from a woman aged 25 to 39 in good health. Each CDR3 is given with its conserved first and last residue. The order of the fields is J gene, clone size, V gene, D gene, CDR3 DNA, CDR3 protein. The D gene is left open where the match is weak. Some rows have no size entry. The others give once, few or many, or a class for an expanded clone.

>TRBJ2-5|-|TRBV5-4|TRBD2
TGTGCCAGCAGCCACTCTAGCGGGAGTAGGGAGACCCAGTACTTC
CASSHSSGSRETQYF
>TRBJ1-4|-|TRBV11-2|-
TGTGCCAGCAGCTTAGGTGGCAGGGCAACTAATGAAAAACTGTTTTTT
CASSLGGRATNEKLFF
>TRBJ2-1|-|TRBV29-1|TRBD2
TGCAGCCCTAGCCAACTAGCGGGAGGGGGCAATGAGCAGTTCTTC
CSPSQLAGGGNEQFF
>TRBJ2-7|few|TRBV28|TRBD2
TGTGCCAGCAGTTCGGGGACTACTTACGAGCAGTACTTC
CASSSGTTYEQYF
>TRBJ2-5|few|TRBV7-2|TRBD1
TGTGCCAGCAGCTCAGGACAGGTGCGGGAGACCCAGTACTTC
CASSSGQVRETQYF
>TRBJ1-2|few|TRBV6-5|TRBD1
TGTGCCAGCAGTTATGACAGGGCGTCCTATGGCTACACCTTC
CASSYDRASYGYTF
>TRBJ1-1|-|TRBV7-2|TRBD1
TGTGCCAGCAGCGCAAATGGGCAGGGGGTTGGTGAAGCTTTCTTT
CASSANGQGVGEAFF
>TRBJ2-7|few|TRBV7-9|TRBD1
TGTGCCAGCAGCTTAGCGCGAAGGACAGGGGCCTACGAGCAGTACTTC
CASSLARRTGAYEQYF
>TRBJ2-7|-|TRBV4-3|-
TGCGCCAGCAGCCACGGGTCCGCCTACGAGCAGTACTTC
CASSHGSAYEQYF
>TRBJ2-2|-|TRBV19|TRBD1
TGTGCCAGTAGGAAAGGGACAGGGGGAAAGTCCGGGGAGCTGTTTTTT
CASRKGTGGKSGELFF
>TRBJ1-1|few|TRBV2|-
TGTGCCAGCAGTGTCTCACAGATTAACACTGAAGCTTTCTTT
CASSVSQINTEAFF
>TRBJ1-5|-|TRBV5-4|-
TGTGCCAGCAGCTTCCAGATAGGGGTTGGTAGCAATCAGCCCCAGCATTTT
CASSFQIGVGSNQPQHF
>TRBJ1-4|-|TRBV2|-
TGTGCCAGCAACGCAGGGCCCGGCGGAGAAAAACTGTTTTTT
CASNAGPGGEKLFF
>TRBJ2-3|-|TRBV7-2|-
TGTGCCAGCAGGCAGGGCATAGATACGCAGTATTTT
CASRQGIDTQYF
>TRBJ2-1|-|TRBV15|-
TGTGCCACCAGCAGAGCGGCGGGCACGGATTACAATGAGCAGTTCTTC
CATSRAAGTDYNEQFF
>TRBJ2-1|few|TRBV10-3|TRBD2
TGTGCCACCACGTCGACTAGCGGGAGCCATGAGCAGTTCTTC
CATTSTSGSHEQFF
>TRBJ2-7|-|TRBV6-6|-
TGTGCCAGCAGTCTGGACTTCTACGAGCAGTACTTC
CASSLDFYEQYF
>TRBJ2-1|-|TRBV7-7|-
TGTGCTAGCAGCTTAGGGGGAGGCCGCGAGCAGTTCTTC
CASSLGGGREQFF
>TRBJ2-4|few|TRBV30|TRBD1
TGTGCCTGGAGTGTACAGGGGACCAAAAACATTCAGTACTTC
CAWSVQGTKNIQYF
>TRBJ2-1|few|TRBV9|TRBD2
TGTGCCAGCACCCATTCCGGGACTAGCCTTGAGCAGTTCTTC
CASTHSGTSLEQFF
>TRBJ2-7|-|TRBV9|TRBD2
TGTGCCAGCAGCGTAACCGGGGCTAGCGGACCCTACGAGCAGTACTTC
CASSVTGASGPYEQYF
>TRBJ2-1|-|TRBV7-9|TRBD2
TGTGCCAGCAGCCCCCGGGGGGGGAGCTCCTACAATGAGCAGTTCTTC
CASSPRGGSSYNEQFF
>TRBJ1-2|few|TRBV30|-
TGTGCCTGGGGGCCACAGGGCAACTATGGCTACACCTTC
CAWGPQGNYGYTF
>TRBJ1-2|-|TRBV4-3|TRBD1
TGCGCCAGCAGCCAAGACGGAGGGCAGGGGGCCCGATATGGCTACACCTTC
CASSQDGGQGARYGYTF